Presented here are 5 T cell receptor beta chains from one specimen sequenced in a study of blood T cells in healthy people across ages. Next came a second PCR, run for about 6 to 12 cycles, which used a sample-barcoded 5' primer along with a J-beta primer mix. MiXCR was run by TCRdb on the 5' RACE reads, yielding one entry per CDR3 protein. This sample has roughly 1.5 million distinct CDR3 sequences, with approximately 43% found just once. The sample was blood. The receptors were gathered from a young woman in good health.

The chain recombines TRBV29-1 with TRBJ2-5; 8 nucleotides align to TRBD1. CDR1 SQVTM and CDR2 ANQGSEA come from the germline V gene. The CDR3 has 14 residues. V lost 6 bases to trimming and J lost 11 bases; unmatched junction nucleotides: 17. In DNA form, the CDR3 reads TGCAGCGTCTCCACCCGGACAGGGTTGCGTGAGCAGTACTTC. It translates to CSVSTRTGLREQYF.

This clonotype was detected many times. The genes are TRBV29-1 and TRBJ2-5, with D possibly called TRBD1 or TRBD2 (5 bases each). V was pared by 5 bases and J by 7 bases, with 14 bases between. This CDR3 is 12 amino acids long. Germline lookup yields CDR1 SQVTM and CDR2 ANQGSEA. CDR3 DNA: TGCAGCGTTCCAGGGATTGGAGGGACCCAGTACTTC. This encodes CSVPGIGGTQYF. Full variable domain (missing parts from reference TRBV29-1 and TRBJ2-5): SAVISQKPSRDICQRGTSLTIQCQVDSQVTMMFWYRQQPGQSLTLIATANQGSEATYESGFVIDKFPISRPNLTFSTLTVSNMSPEDSSIYLCSVPGIGGTQYFGPGTRLLVL.

In this sample, this clonotype turned up a few times. This sequence joins TRBV20-1 and TRBJ2-1; D is ambiguous. The germline gives CDR1 DFQATT, CDR2 SNEGSKA (reference sequence). CDR3 size: 11 residues. The ends were cut back, 5 bases at V and 5 bases at J, with 7 bases in the middle. The CDR3 is CSAVRNNEQFF. The DNA for the CDR3 is TGCAGTGCTGTGCGCAACAATGAGCAGTTCTTC.

The chain recombines TRBV27 with TRBJ2-1, with D uncertain. The V end lost 10 bases, the J end lost 10 bases, and 20 bases lay between the germline ends. Germline values: CDR1 MNHEY, CDR2 SMNVEV (reference sequence). The CDR3 is 13 amino acids. DNA for the CDR3: TGTGCCACCGGATTAGGAAGAAACTACGAGCAGTTCTTC. Translation: CATGLGRNYEQFF.

In this sample, this clonotype turned up a few times. The rearrangement links TRBV25-1 to TRBJ2-5; 8 bases map to TRBD1. The germline V gene encodes CDR1 MGHDK and CDR2 SYGVNS. V was pared by 7 bases and J by 3 bases, with 10 bases of the junction left unmatched. The CDR3 covers 15 residues. CDR3 sequence: CASTIGQGGEETQYF. The CDR3 coding sequence is TGTGCCAGCACCATCGGACAGGGAGGTGAAGAGACCCAGTACTTC.